These 3 T cell receptor beta chains came from one sample sequenced in a study of cytomegalovirus exposure and HLA in healthy donors. Primers for the PCR totalled 60 Vbeta and 13 Jbeta. Data came from immunoSEQ multiplex PCR; TCRdb stores just in-frame clones and leaves some out. The sample lists roughly 100,000 clones, approximately 69% occurring once. Sequencing was performed on PBMCs. The receptors here all came from a man aged 30-40 years in good health and CMV-seronegative.

Comments on this clone: The junction does not match germline at one end; this may be a read error. This chain joins TRBV7-7 and TRBJ2-2, with 7 bases that match TRBD2. This CDR3 has 14 amino acids. CDR1 is SSHAT, CDR2 FNYEAQ, per germline (reference sequence). The CDR3: CASSPTSDTGELFF. CDR3 in DNA: TGTGCTAGCAGCCCTACTAGCGACACCGGGGAGCTGTTTTTT.

This rearrangement joins TRBV11-1 to TRBJ2-7, with D perhaps TRBD2 (5 bases). Germline lookup yields CDR1 SGHAT and CDR2 FQDESV (reference sequence). Trimming stripped 1 base from V and 4 bases from J, with 8 bases between. The CDR3 sequence is 13 residues long. CDR3 amino acids: CASSLEGGYEQYF. The CDR3 DNA reads as TGTGCCAGCAGCTTAGAAGGCGGGTACGAGCAGTACTTC. The whole variable domain, remainder taken from reference TRBV11-1 and TRBJ2-7, is EAEVAQSPRYKITEKSQAVAFWCDPISGHATLYWYRQILGQGPELLVQFQDESVVDDSQLPKDRFSAERLKGVDSTLKIQPAELGDSAMYLCASSLEGGYEQYFGPGTRLTVT.

This rearrangement joins TRBV27 to TRBJ1-1; no clear D gene. Germline V gives CDR1 MNHEY, CDR2 SMNVEV (reference sequence). V lost 5 bases and J 1 base, leaving 11 bases between the germline ends. The CDR3 has 14 amino acids. CDR3 in amino acids: CASSRREWNTEAFF. As DNA, the CDR3 is TGTGCCAGCAGTCGTCGGGAGTGGAACACTGAAGCTTTCTTT.